This T cell receptor (beta chain) was captured in a study of CD8+CD57+ T cells in acquired aplastic anemia. About the research overall: Sorted CD4+ plus CD8+ cells gave DNA averaging roughly 3 ug.

The trim removed 2 bases at V and 5 bases at J, leaving 14 bases unmatched. This CDR3 spans 17 amino acids. Per the germline V gene, CDR1 is DFQATT and CDR2 is SNEGSKA (reference sequence). The template for TCR beta VDJ and CDR3 sequence profiling was genomic DNA. TCRdb reprocessed the reads via MiXCR and lists one record per CDR3 protein. The data hold fewer than 250,000 distinct CDR3 sequences, with approximately 50% observed a single time. In patients chosen for sequencing, flow cytometry had shown CD8+CD57+ cell expansion. In this sample, this clonotype turned up many times. Sequencing used sorted CD4+, CD8+, or CD8+CD57+ T cells (not recorded which) from PBMCs. This receptor was identified in a human donor with aplastic anemia. This sequence joins TRBV20-1 and TRBJ1-2, with 10 bases that match TRBD1. The CDR3 nucleotides are TGCAGTGCTAGAACCGGGACAGGGGTCCAGACCCCATATGGCTACACCTTC. Translation gives CSARTGTGVQTPYGYTF.